This entry lists 28 T cell receptor beta chains sequenced from one sample in a study of T cell responses to AZD1222 COVID-19 vaccine. The repertoire was sequenced with immunoSEQ multiplex PCR; TCRdb's copy has only in-frame clones and lacks some. The sample carries some 80,000 clones, 70% to 90% recorded once. The specimen comprised peripheral blood, sampled 28 days after the second dose of the MenACWY control vaccine. These TCRs come from an adult who received the MenACWY meningococcal vaccine as a control.

The chain joins TRBV19 to TRBJ2-7; TRBD1 matches at 9 bases. The V gene end was trimmed by 6 bases and the J gene end by 2 bases; junction bases not matched to a gene: 8. Germline V gene lookup returns CDR1 LNHDA and CDR2 SQIVND (reference sequence). CDR3 length: 15 residues. The CDR3, as DNA: TGTGCCAGTAGCCGTCCGGGACAGGGAACCTACGAGCAGTACTTC. This encodes CASSRPGQGTYEQYF.

The chain uses TRBV4-1 and TRBJ2-7, with no clear D. Germline CDR1 MGHRA, CDR2 YSYEKL. The V end was cut by 4 bases, the J end by 0 bases, with 10 bases between. The CDR3 length is 14 residues. CDR3 loop: CASSPRTDSYEQYF. The CDR3 bases are TGCGCCAGCAGCCCTAGGACGGACTCCTACGAGCAGTACTTC.

The chain is built from TRBV5-1 and TRBJ1-1; tentatively, D is TRBD1 (6 bases). The CDR3 contains 14 residues. From germline, CDR1 is SGHRS and CDR2 YFSETQ. The V and J ends lost 4 bases and 5 bases respectively, with 15 bases between them. The CDR3 DNA follows: TGCGCCAGCAGCGGAACAGGGTTTGGGACTGAAGCTTTCTTT. Protein sequence: CASSGTGFGTEAFF.

V gene TRBV12-3 or TRBV12-4 combines with J gene TRBJ2-3, with 13 bases that match TRBD2. The CDR3 consists of 13 residues. The V and J ends lost 6 bases and 7 bases, in that order; junction bases with no gene match: 1. As DNA, the CDR3 is TGTGCCAGCAGGACTAGCGGGGGGCATACGCAGTATTTT. Translation: CASRTSGGHTQYF.

This clone is a singleton in its sample. The rearrangement joins TRBV28 to TRBJ2-5; D perhaps matches TRBD2 (5 bases). The CDR3 is 16 residues long. From germline, CDR1 is MDHEN and CDR2 SYDVKM. Trimming stripped 4 bases from V and 5 bases from J, with 20 bases between. The CDR3 sequence is CASSSRPGLRQETQYF. The DNA for the CDR3 is TGTGCCAGCAGTTCCAGACCAGGACTGCGCCAGGAGACCCAGTACTTC.

This chain connects TRBV7-2 to TRBJ1-6; D gene unclear. Looked up from germline, CDR1 is SGHTA and CDR2 is FQGNSA. The V end was cut by 0 bases, the J end by 4 bases, with 4 bases between. The CDR3 runs 14 residues. CDR3 residues: CASSLALYNSPLHF. DNA for the CDR3: TGTGCCAGCAGCTTAGCACTTTATAATTCACCCCTCCACTTT.

This chain links TRBV7-9 with TRBJ2-7; D not resolved. The ends were cut back, 1 base at V and 6 bases at J, with 7 bases in the middle. The CDR3 covers 12 residues. Looked up from germline, CDR1 is SEHNR and CDR2 is FQNEAQ (reference sequence). The CDR3 sequence is CASSLDGSEQYF. The CDR3 DNA sequence: TGTGCCAGCAGCTTAGACGGCAGCGAGCAGTACTTC.

This chain uses TRBV12-3 or TRBV12-4 with TRBJ1-5; the D is unclear. The CDR3 sequence is 12 residues long. V was trimmed by 5 bases and J by 9 bases, leaving 11 bases between them. The CDR3 coding sequence is TGTGCCAGCAGTCTACGTGAGGGGCCCCAGCATTTT. Translated, it gives CASSLREGPQHF.

V is TRBV5-1 and J is TRBJ2-2, with D hard to call. V was shortened by 0 bases and J by 0 bases, with 9 bases between the two germline ends. This CDR3 comprises 16 residues. Looked up from germline, CDR1 is SGHRS and CDR2 is YFSETQ. The CDR3 DNA reads as TGCGCCAGCAGCTTGGTAGGAGAGGCGAACACCGGGGAGCTGTTTTTT. Translating it yields CASSLVGEANTGELFF.

The chain carries TRBV7-9 and TRBJ2-4; D tentatively reads TRBD1 or TRBD2 (5 bases each). The CDR3 sequence is 15 residues long. Germline assignment: CDR1 SEHNR and CDR2 FQNEAQ (reference sequence). Trimming took off 1 base at V and 0 bases at J, with 7 bases between the two ends. CDR3 DNA sequence: TGTGCCAGCAGCTTAGTTGGGGGAGCCAAAAACATTCAGTACTTC. Its translation is CASSLVGGAKNIQYF.

The chain carries TRBV7-2 and TRBJ2-3; D may match TRBD1 or TRBD2 (5 bases each). This CDR3 is 16 amino acids long. Germline loops: CDR1 SGHTA, CDR2 FQGNSA. V shed 1 base and J shed 2 bases, with 13 bases lying between them. The CDR3 DNA sequence: TGTGCCAGCAGCTTAGGCGGGTGGGGGACCACAGATACGCAGTATTTT. Its protein is CASSLGGWGTTDTQYF.

This clone was detected only once. The rearrangement uses TRBV6-2 or TRBV6-3 and TRBJ1-5, with D unresolved. V was trimmed by 5 bases and J by 2 bases, leaving 16 bases between them. Germline V gene lookup returns CDR1 MNHEY and CDR2 SVGEGT. The CDR3 sequence is 16 residues long. CDR3 in DNA: TGTGCCAGCAGTCCACCCGCCCCCGGCCGCAATCAGCCCCAGCATTTT. Translation gives CASSPPAPGRNQPQHF.

The chain links TRBV3-1 (or the pseudogene TRBV3-2) to TRBJ1-2; 8 bases are a match to TRBD1. J was trimmed by 3 bases and V by 0 bases; bases with no gene match: 6. There are 16 residues in the CDR3. CDR1 and CDR2 from the germline V gene are LGHDT and YNNKEL (reference sequence). CDR3 nucleotides: TGTGCCAGCAGCCAAGATCCCCCAGGGGGCGACTATGGCTACACCTTC. This codes for CASSQDPPGGDYGYTF.

The V gene is TRBV5-5, the J gene TRBJ2-1; 8 bases are shared with TRBD2. V gave up 6 bases and J gave up 6 bases; unmatched junction bases: 11. Per germline, CDR1 SGHKS and CDR2 YYEKEE (reference sequence). This CDR3 spans 15 amino acids. The CDR3 coding sequence is TGTGCCAGCACCCAAATCGGGGGGGCCCTCAATGAGCAGTTCTTC. Translating it yields CASTQIGGALNEQFF.

With regard to this clone: The sample carries other DNA sequences with the same CDR3. The genes are TRBV19 and TRBJ1-1; D gene ambiguous. Trimming took 3 bases from V and 1 from J, leaving 6 bases between them. The CDR3 has 13 residues. The germline V gene has CDR1 LNHDA and CDR2 SQIVND (reference sequence). The CDR3 coding sequence is TGTGCCAGTAGTATGGGCGGGAACACTGAAGCTTTCTTT. It specifies CASSMGGNTEAFF.

The DNA of the CDR3 is TGTGCCAGCAGCTTATCCGGGACAGGGGTTACGAACACTGAAGCTTTCTTT. Translated: CASSLSGTGVTNTEAFF. The V gene is TRBV7-2, the J gene TRBJ1-1, with 10 nucleotides matching TRBD1. Germline V CDR1 and CDR2: SGHTA, FQGNSA. The CDR3 loop spans 17 amino acids. The V segment lost 2 bases and the J segment 1 base; nucleotides outside the gene matches: 7.

This clone has just one count. The chain links TRBV4-1 to TRBJ1-1, with D perhaps TRBD1 (5 bases). The CDR3 has 15 residues. The germline CDR1 and CDR2 sequences are MGHRA and YSYEKL. V was shortened by 4 bases and J by 3 bases, with 15 bases between the two germline ends. The CDR3 loop is CASSPAFRADTEAFF. CDR3 nucleotide sequence: TGCGCCAGCAGCCCCGCCTTCAGGGCAGACACTGAAGCTTTCTTT.

The chain uses TRBV3-1 (or the pseudogene TRBV3-2) and TRBJ2-1; D may be TRBD1 (6 bases). This CDR3 region has 14 residues. V was cut by 4 bases and J by 5 bases, with 12 bases left in between. Per the germline V gene, CDR1 is LGHDT and CDR2 is YNNKEL (reference sequence). The CDR3 DNA reads TGTGCCAGCAGCCGCACAGGGTCTCACAATGAGCAGTTCTTC. Translated: CASSRTGSHNEQFF.

This clone was counted once. This rearrangement joins TRBV7-9 to TRBJ2-1; 7 positions agree with TRBD2. V gave up 5 bases and J gave up 7 bases; unmatched junction bases: 8. CDR3 length equals 14 residues. The germline gives CDR1 SEHNR, CDR2 FQNEAQ (reference sequence). CDR3 in DNA: TGTGCCAGCAGCCTTGGTGGGGGGGTGAATGAGCAGTTCTTC. This codes for CASSLGGGVNEQFF.

The rearrangement links TRBV2 to TRBJ2-2; D is possibly TRBD1 or TRBD2 (5 bases each). This CDR3 comprises 15 residues. Germline CDR1 reads SNHLY; CDR2 reads FYNNEI. Trimming took 6 bases from V and 1 from J, leaving 12 bases between them. CDR3 residues: CASRLYGGNTGELFF. CDR3 nucleotides: TGTGCCAGCAGGTTGTATGGGGGGAACACCGGGGAGCTGTTTTTT.

This clone was detected only a few times. The rearrangement joins TRBV6-6 to TRBJ2-2, with TRBD1 matching 7 bases. The junction had 5 bases not matched to a gene; V was cut back by 6 bases and J by 1 base. Looked up from germline, CDR1 is MNHNY and CDR2 is SVGAGI (reference sequence). This CDR3 is built from 15 residues. The CDR3 reads CASSPGQVNTGELFF. Written as DNA, the CDR3 is TGTGCCAGCAGCCCAGGACAGGTGAACACCGGGGAGCTGTTTTTT.

The rearrangement uses TRBV11-3 and TRBJ2-1; 8 bases agree with TRBD1. The CDR3 consists of 17 residues. V shed 0 bases and J 9 bases; nucleotides not matched to a gene: 13. Germline CDR1 SGHNT, CDR2 YENEEA. CDR3 residues: CASSLDSLGQGFGEQFF. As DNA, the CDR3 is TGTGCCAGCAGCTTAGACTCTCTAGGACAGGGTTTTGGTGAGCAGTTCTTC.

The genes are TRBV9 and TRBJ1-2; tentative D call: TRBD1 (6 bases). Trimming left V 0 bases short and J 2 bases short, with 8 bases between. This CDR3 region has 14 residues. Germline values: CDR1 SGDLS, CDR2 YYNGEE. The CDR3 coding sequence is TGTGCCAGCAGCGTAGCGGGACAAAACTATGGCTACACCTTC. It encodes CASSVAGQNYGYTF.

The V call is TRBV19, the J call TRBJ1-1; D may be TRBD1 (6 bases). V shed 10 bases and J shed 4 bases, with 16 bases lying between them. Germline V gene sequence: CDR1 LNHDA, CDR2 SQIVND (reference sequence). CDR3 length: 13 amino acids. The CDR3 coding sequence is TGTGCCACCGCACAGGGAGAGGGCACTGAAGCTTTCTTT. It specifies CATAQGEGTEAFF.

The rearrangement joins TRBV28 to TRBJ1-2; unclear D gene. CDR1 MDHEN and CDR2 SYDVKM come from the germline V gene. The CDR3 contains 12 residues. V was shortened by 1 base and J by 7 bases, with 7 bases between the two germline ends. This chain's CDR3 is CASSLFGAGYTF. The DNA for the CDR3 is TGTGCCAGCAGTTTATTCGGCGCTGGCTACACCTTC.

This clone showed up just a few times. The genes are TRBV12-3 or TRBV12-4 and TRBJ1-1; the D is unclear. Trimming pared 6 bases from V and 2 bases from J, leaving 10 bases between. The CDR3 is 13 residues long. The CDR3 bases are TGTGCCAGCAGCCGCCAGCCAAACACTGAAGCTTTCTTT. It encodes CASSRQPNTEAFF.

CDR3 sequence (DNA): TGTGCCAGCAGCCAAAGACTAGCGGGGGGGCGTAGCACAGATACGCAGTATTTT. Encoded protein: CASSQRLAGGRSTDTQYF. The rearrangement uses TRBV3-1 (or the pseudogene TRBV3-2) and TRBJ2-3, with 14 bases aligning to TRBD2. There are 18 residues in the CDR3. Per germline, CDR1 LGHDT and CDR2 YNNKEL (reference sequence). V was pared by 2 bases and J by 0 bases, with 4 bases of the junction left unmatched.

CDR3 loop: CASSRISGGADNEQFF. In nucleotides, the CDR3 is TGCGCCAGCAGCCGAATTAGCGGGGGGGCCGACAATGAGCAGTTCTTC. The chain couples TRBV4-1 to TRBJ2-1; 11 nucleotides line up with TRBD2. The J segment lost 5 bases and the V segment lost 4 bases, leaving 7 bases of the junction unmatched. The CDR3 spans 16 residues. CDR1 MGHRA and CDR2 YSYEKL come from the germline V gene.